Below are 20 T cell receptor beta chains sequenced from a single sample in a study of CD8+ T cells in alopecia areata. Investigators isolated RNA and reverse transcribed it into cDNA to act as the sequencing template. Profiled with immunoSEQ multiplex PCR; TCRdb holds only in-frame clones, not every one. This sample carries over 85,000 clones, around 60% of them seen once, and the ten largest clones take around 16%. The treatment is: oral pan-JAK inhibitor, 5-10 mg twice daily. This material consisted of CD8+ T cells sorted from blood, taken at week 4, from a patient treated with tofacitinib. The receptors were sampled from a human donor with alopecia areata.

CDR3 loop: CASSQRRRETQYF. The DNA of the CDR3 is TGCGCCAGCAGCCAACGAAGACGGGAGACCCAGTACTTC. This chain links TRBV4-1 with TRBJ2-5; D is uncertain. The ends were cut back, 2 bases at V and 5 bases at J, with 9 bases in the middle. This CDR3 region has 13 residues. The V gene's germline CDR1 is MGHRA and CDR2 YSYEKL.

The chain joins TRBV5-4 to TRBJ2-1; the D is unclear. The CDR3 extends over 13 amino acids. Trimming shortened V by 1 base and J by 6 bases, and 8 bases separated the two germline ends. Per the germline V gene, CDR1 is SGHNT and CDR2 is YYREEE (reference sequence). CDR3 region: CASSLFATNEQFF. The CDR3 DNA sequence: TGTGCCAGCAGCTTGTTCGCGACCAATGAGCAGTTCTTC.

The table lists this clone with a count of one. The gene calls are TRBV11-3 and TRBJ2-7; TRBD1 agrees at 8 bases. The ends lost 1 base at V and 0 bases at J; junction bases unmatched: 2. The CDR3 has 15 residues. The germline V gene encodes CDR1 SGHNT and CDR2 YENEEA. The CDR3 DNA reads TGTGCCAGCAGCTTAGCAGGGGGCCTCTCCTACGAGCAGTACTTC. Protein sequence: CASSLAGGLSYEQYF.

The CDR3 loop reads CASSGRRYEQYF. The CDR3, as DNA: TGTGCCAGCAGTGGTCGGCGGTACGAGCAGTACTTC. The chain is built from TRBV27 and TRBJ2-7, with D hard to call. V was pared by 5 bases and J by 4 bases, with 9 bases between. The germline gives CDR1 MNHEY, CDR2 SMNVEV (reference sequence). The CDR3 contains 12 residues.

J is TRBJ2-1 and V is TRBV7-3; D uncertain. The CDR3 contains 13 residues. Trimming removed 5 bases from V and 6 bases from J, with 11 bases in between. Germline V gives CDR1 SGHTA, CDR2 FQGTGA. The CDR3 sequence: CASSPGGLNEQFF. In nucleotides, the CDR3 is TGTGCCAGCAGCCCCGGTGGGCTCAATGAGCAGTTCTTC.

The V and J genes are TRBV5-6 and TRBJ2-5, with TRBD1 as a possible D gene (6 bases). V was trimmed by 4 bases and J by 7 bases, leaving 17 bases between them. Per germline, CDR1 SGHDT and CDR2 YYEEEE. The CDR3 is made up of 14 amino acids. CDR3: CASSPSNRVGTQYF. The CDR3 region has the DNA TGTGCCAGCAGCCCGTCCAACAGGGTGGGGACCCAGTACTTC.

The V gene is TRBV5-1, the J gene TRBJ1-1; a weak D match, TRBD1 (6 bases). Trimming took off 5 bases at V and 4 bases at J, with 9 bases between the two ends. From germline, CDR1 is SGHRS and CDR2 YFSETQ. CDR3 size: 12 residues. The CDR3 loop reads CASRQGGTEAFF. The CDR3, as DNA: TGCGCCAGCAGACAGGGAGGCACTGAAGCTTTCTTT. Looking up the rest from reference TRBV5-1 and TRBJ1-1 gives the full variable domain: KAGVTQTPRYLIKTRGQQVTLSCSPISGHRSVSWYQQTPGQGLQFLFEYFSETQRNKGNFPGRFSGRQFSNSRSEMNVSTLELGDSALYLCASRQGGTEAFFGQGTRLTVV.

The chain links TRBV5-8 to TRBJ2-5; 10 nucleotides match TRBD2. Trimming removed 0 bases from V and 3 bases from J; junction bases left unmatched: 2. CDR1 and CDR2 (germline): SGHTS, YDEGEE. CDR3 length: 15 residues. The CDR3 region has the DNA TGTGCCAGCAGCTTGGATCTAGCGGGGGAAGAGACCCAGTACTTC. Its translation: CASSLDLAGEETQYF.

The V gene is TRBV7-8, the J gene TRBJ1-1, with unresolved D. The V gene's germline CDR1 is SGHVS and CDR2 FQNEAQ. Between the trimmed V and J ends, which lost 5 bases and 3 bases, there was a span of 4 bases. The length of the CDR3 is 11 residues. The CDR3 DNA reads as TGTGCCAGCAGCCCGGACACTGAAGCTTTCTTT. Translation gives CASSPDTEAFF. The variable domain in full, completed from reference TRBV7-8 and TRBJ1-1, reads GAGVSQSPRYKVAKRGQDVALRCDPISGHVSLFWYQQALGQGPEFLTYFQNEAQLDKSGLPSDRFFAERPEGSVSTLKIQRTQQEDSAVYLCASSPDTEAFFGQGTRLTVV.

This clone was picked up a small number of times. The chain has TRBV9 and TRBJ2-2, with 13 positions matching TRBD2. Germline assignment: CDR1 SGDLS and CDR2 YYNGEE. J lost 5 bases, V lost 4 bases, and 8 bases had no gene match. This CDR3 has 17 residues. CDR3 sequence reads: CASSSRTSGSGTGELFF. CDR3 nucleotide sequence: TGTGCCAGCAGCTCCCGGACTAGCGGGAGTGGGACCGGGGAGCTGTTTTTT.

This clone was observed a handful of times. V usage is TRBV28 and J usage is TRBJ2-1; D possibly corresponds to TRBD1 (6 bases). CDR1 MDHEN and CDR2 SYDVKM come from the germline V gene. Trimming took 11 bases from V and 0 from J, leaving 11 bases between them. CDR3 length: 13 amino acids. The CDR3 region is CAVGHSSYNEQFF. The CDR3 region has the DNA TGTGCCGTGGGACACAGCTCCTACAATGAGCAGTTCTTC.

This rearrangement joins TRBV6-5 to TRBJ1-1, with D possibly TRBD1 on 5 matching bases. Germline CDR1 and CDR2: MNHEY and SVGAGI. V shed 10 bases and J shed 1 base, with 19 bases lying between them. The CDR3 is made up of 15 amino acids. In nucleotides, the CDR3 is TGTGCCACCGCCTACCCTTCGGGGGGGAACACTGAAGCTTTCTTT. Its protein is CATAYPSGGNTEAFF.

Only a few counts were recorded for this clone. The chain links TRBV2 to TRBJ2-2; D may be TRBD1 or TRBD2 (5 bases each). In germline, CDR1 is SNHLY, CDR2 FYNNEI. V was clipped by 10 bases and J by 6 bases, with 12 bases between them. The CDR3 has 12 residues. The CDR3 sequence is CAIEVGAGELFF. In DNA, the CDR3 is TGTGCCATCGAGGTGGGGGCCGGGGAGCTGTTTTTT. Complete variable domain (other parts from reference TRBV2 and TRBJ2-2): EPEVTQTPSHQVTQMGQEVILRCVPISNHLYFYWYRQILGQKVEFLVSFYNNEISEKSEIFDDQFSVERPDGSNFTLKIRSTKLEDSAMYFCAIEVGAGELFFGEGSRLTVL.

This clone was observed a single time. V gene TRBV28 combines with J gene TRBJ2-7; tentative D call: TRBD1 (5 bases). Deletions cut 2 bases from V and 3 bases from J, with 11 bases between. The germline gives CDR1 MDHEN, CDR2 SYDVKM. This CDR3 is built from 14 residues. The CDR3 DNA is TGTGCCAGCAGTTTAGAACAGGACCGCTACGAGCAGTACTTC. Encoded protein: CASSLEQDRYEQYF.

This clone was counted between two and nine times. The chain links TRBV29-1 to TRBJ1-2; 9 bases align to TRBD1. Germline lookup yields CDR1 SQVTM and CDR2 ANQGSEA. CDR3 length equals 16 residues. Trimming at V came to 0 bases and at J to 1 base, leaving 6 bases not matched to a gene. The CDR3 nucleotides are TGCAGCGTTGAAGAATTCAACAGGGGGCATAACTATGGCTACACCTTC. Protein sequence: CSVEEFNRGHNYGYTF.

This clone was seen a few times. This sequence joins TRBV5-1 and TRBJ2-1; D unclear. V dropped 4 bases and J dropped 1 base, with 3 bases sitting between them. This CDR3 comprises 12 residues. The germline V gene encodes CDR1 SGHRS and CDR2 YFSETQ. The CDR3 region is CASSGSYNEQFF. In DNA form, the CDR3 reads TGCGCCAGCAGCGGATCCTACAATGAGCAGTTCTTC. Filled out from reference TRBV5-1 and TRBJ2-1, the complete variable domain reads KAGVTQTPRYLIKTRGQQVTLSCSPISGHRSVSWYQQTPGQGLQFLFEYFSETQRNKGNFPGRFSGRQFSNSRSEMNVSTLELGDSALYLCASSGSYNEQFFGPGTRLTVL.

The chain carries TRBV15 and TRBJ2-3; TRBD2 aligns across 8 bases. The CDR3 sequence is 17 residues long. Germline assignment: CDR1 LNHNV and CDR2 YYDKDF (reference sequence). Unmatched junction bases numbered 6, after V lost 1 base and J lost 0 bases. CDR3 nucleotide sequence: TGTGCCACCAGCAGAGCTCCACTAGCGGTTAGCACAGATACGCAGTATTTT. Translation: CATSRAPLAVSTDTQYF.

CDR3 sequence: CASSHAPVGLAMGNEQFF. The CDR3 nucleotides are TGTGCCAGCAGTCACGCCCCCGTGGGGCTAGCGATGGGCAATGAGCAGTTCTTC. This rearrangement joins TRBV7-3 to TRBJ2-1, with D perhaps matching TRBD2 (6 bases). In germline, CDR1 is SGHTA, CDR2 FQGTGA. CDR3 length: 18 residues. Trimming pared 6 bases from V and 6 bases from J, leaving 27 bases between. The entire variable domain, with the rest obtained from reference TRBV7-3 and TRBJ2-1, is as follows: GAGVSQTPSNKVTEKGKYVELRCDPISGHTALYWYRQSLGQGPEFLIYFQGTGAADDSGLPNDRFFAVRPEGSVSTLKIQRTERGDSAVYLCASSHAPVGLAMGNEQFFGPGTRLTVL.

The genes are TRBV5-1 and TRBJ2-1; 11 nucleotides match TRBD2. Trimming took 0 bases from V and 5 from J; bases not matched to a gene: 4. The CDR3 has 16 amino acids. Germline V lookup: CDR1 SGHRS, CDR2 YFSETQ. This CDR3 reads CASSLGTSGGHNEQFF. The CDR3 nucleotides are TGCGCCAGCAGCTTGGGTACTAGCGGGGGCCACAATGAGCAGTTCTTC.

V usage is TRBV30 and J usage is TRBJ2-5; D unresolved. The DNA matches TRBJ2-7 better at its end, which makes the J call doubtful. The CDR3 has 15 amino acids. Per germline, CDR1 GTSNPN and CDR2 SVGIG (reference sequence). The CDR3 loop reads CAWSVGAANPYEQYF. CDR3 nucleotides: TGTGCCTGGAGTGTTGGAGCAGCCAATCCCTACGAGCAGTACTTC.